This paragraph covers one TCR beta chain sequence. What it binds is unknown. V was pared by 4 bases and J by 5 bases, with 15 bases between. CDR1 is SGHRS and CDR2 is YFSETQ in the germline V gene. The CDR3 consists of 15 residues. The entry originates in a study of blood T cells in healthy people across ages. Healthy Caucasian individuals from Russia aged about 6 to 100 were enrolled as donors. A sample-barcoded 5' primer and a J-beta primer mix were used in a second PCR of about 7 to 12 cycles. Tagging of each cDNA molecule was performed by a template-switch adaptor with 12 random nucleotides. Using its own MiXCR run on the 5' RACE reads, TCRdb lists one record per CDR3 protein. The repertoire has about 1,500,000 distinct CDR3 sequences, roughly 45% of them found once; the top ten carry 7.9%. Study results and limitations: Researchers deemed the diversity estimates from one million T cells underestimates. Samples with more naive T cells showed higher observed beta diversity.

This receptor was taken from a woman in her late teens or twenties in good health. The chain uses TRBV5-1 and TRBJ2-2; a possible D gene is TRBD1 (6 bases). The specimen sequenced was blood. DNA of the CDR3: TGCGCCAGCAGCATACAGGGAGAGACTACCGGGGAGCTGTTTTTT. Translated, it gives CASSIQGETTGELFF. Based on the CDR3 plus reference TRBV5-1 and TRBJ2-2, the full variable domain is KAGVTQTPRYLIKTRGQQVTLSCSPISGHRSVSWYQQTPGQGLQFLFEYFSETQRNKGNFPGRFSGRQFSNSRSEMNVSTLELGDSALYLCASSIQGETTGELFFGEGSRLTVL.